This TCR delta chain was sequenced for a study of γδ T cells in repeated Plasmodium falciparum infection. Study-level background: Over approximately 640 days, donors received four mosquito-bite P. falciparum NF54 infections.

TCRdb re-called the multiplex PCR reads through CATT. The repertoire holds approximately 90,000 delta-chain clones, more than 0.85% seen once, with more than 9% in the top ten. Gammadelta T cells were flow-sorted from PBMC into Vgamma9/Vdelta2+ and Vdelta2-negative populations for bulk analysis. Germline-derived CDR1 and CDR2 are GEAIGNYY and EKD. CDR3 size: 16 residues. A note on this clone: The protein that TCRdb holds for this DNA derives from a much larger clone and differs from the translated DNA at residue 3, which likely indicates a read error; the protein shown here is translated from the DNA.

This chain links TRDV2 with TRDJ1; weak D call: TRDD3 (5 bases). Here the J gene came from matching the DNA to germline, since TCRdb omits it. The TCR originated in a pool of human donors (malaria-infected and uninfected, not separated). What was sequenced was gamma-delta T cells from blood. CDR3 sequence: CASDSVAQDRTDKLIF. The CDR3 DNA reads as TGTGCCAGTGACAGCGTCGCCCAGGATAGGACCGATAAACTCATCTTT.